The 22 T cell receptor beta chains below all came from one sample that was sequenced in a study of beta chain features in type 1 diabetes. For these TCRs, the target antigens are not known. General study findings and limits: Type 1 diabetes patients had moderately but significantly shorter TCRB CDR3s in all four CD4+ subsets.

Of the isolated RNA, all was reverse transcribed, and so the sequenced material was expressed TCRB transcripts. Some clones are missing from TCRdb's copy, which holds only in-frame ones; the method was immunoSEQ multiplex PCR. Among roughly 700,000 clones listed, around an eighth were seen once. Source material: naive CD4+ T cells from blood. Every receptor here comes from a man between 18 and 35 years old with type 1 diabetes.

This clone occurred a few times. This sequence joins TRBV30 and TRBJ2-1, with 10 bases matching TRBD2. The V segment lost 1 base and the J segment 0 bases; nucleotides outside the gene matches: 12. There are 19 residues in the CDR3. From germline, CDR1 is GTSNPN and CDR2 SVGIG (reference sequence). Here the CDR3 DNA reads TGTGCCTGGAGTGCTGGACTAGCGGTTCCCCGGAGCTCCTACAATGAGCAGTTCTTC. This gives the protein CAWSAGLAVPRSSYNEQFF.

A word on this clone: This same CDR3 is encoded by further DNA sequences in the sample. The rearrangement uses TRBV30 and TRBJ2-1, with 9 positions matching TRBD1. This CDR3 comprises 15 residues. V lost 1 base to trimming and J lost 1 base; unmatched junction nucleotides: 2. The germline CDR1 and CDR2 sequences are GTSNPN and SVGIG (reference sequence). The CDR3 reads CAWSAGQGSYNEQFF. CDR3 bases: TGTGCCTGGAGTGCGGGACAGGGTTCCTACAATGAGCAGTTCTTC.

This chain links TRBV29-1 with TRBJ1-4, with 9 bases lining up with TRBD1. Per germline, CDR1 SQVTM and CDR2 ANQGSEA. This CDR3 is built from 13 residues. V gave up 6 bases and J gave up 6 bases; unmatched junction bases: 5. CDR3 loop: CSVATGGYEKLFF. The CDR3 region has the DNA TGCAGCGTCGCGACAGGGGGTTATGAAAAACTGTTTTTT.

The chain joins TRBV6-1 to TRBJ2-2, with 12 bases matching TRBD1. This CDR3 comprises 17 residues. Looked up from germline, CDR1 is MNHNS and CDR2 is SASEGT. V gave up 1 base and J gave up 6 bases; unmatched junction bases: 6. CDR3 DNA: TGTGCCAGCAGTGAAGTAATGGGGACAGGGGGCCCCGGGGAGCTGTTTTTT. This sequence encodes CASSEVMGTGGPGELFF.

This chain joins TRBV11-3 and TRBJ2-1; tentatively, D is TRBD1 (5 bases). Per germline, CDR1 SGHNT and CDR2 YENEEA. Trimming left V 0 bases short and J 14 bases short, with 17 bases between. The CDR3 spans 14 residues. CDR3: CASSLEGETEGEFF. CDR3 nucleotide sequence: TGTGCCAGCAGCTTAGAAGGCGAAACGGAAGGGGAGTTCTTC.

This chain joins TRBV21-1 and TRBJ2-1; the DNA was not compared with TRBD2, the D call given in the table. TRBV21-1 is shown as a pseudogene. The CDR3 is made up of 17 amino acids. CDR3 in DNA: TGTGCCAGCAGCAAAGCTCTAGCTACCTTCTCCTACAATGAGCAGTTCTTC. This codes for CASSKALATFSYNEQFF.

The rearrangement uses TRBV21-1 and TRBJ2-7; TRBD2 is the table's D call and was not checked against the DNA. TRBV21-1 corresponds to a pseudogene. This CDR3 region has 14 residues. The chain's CDR3 is CASRDLGLTYEQYF. The CDR3 DNA reads as TGTGCCAGCAGAGATCTCGGTCTTACCTACGAGCAGTACTTC.

There are a few counts of this clone. The CDR3 nucleotides are TGTGCCTGGAGTGAGGGGCTTTGGGGCACTGAAGCTTTCTTT. Its protein is CAWSEGLWGTEAFF. The chain joins TRBV30 to TRBJ1-1; TRBD1 might be the D (5 bases). Germline V gene lookup returns CDR1 GTSNPN and CDR2 SVGIG (reference sequence). This CDR3 region has 14 residues. V was cut by 1 base and J by 4 bases, with 13 bases left in between.

The rearrangement uses TRBV11-3 and TRBJ1-2; TRBD1 aligns across 7 bases. V lost 1 base to trimming and J lost 2 bases; unmatched junction nucleotides: 4. The CDR3 runs 15 residues. Germline V gene data show CDR1 as SGHNT and CDR2 as YENEEA. The CDR3 coding sequence is TGTGCCAGCAGCTTAGGTGGGACAGTGAACTATGGCTACACCTTC. It specifies CASSLGGTVNYGYTF.

V is TRBV29-1 and J is TRBJ2-7; maybe TRBD2 (6 bases). CDR3 size: 14 residues. CDR1 and CDR2 from the germline V gene are SQVTM and ANQGSEA. V dropped 5 bases and J dropped 2 bases, with 16 bases sitting between them. The CDR3 spells CSVRGLSPPYEQYF. Here the CDR3 DNA reads TGCAGCGTTCGGGGACTGTCCCCCCCCTACGAGCAGTACTTC.

This clone occurred a few times. The chain recombines TRBV2 with TRBJ1-5; 10 bases line up with TRBD1. This CDR3 is 14 amino acids long. Germline V gene sequence: CDR1 SNHLY, CDR2 FYNNEI. V shed 7 bases and J 8 bases; nucleotides not matched to a gene: 8. CDR3 region: CASMGQGHAEPQHF. The CDR3 bases are TGTGCCAGCATGGGACAGGGGCACGCTGAGCCCCAGCATTTT.

The chain recombines TRBV7-9 with TRBJ1-1; D uncertain. CDR1 and CDR2 from the germline V gene are SEHNR and FQNEAQ (reference sequence). This CDR3 is built from 14 residues. The V end was cut by 5 bases, the J end by 4 bases, with 14 bases between. The CDR3 loop is CASSPGREGTEAFF. In nucleotides, the CDR3 is TGTGCCAGCAGCCCGGGGAGGGAGGGCACTGAAGCTTTCTTT.

This clone turned up a few times. The chain combines TRBV14 with TRBJ1-1, with 9 bases aligning to TRBD1. V lost 5 bases, J lost 3 bases, and 7 bases stayed unmatched. Germline loops: CDR1 SGHDN, CDR2 FVKESK. The CDR3 runs 15 residues. CDR3 sequence: CASSTYRGRDTEAFF. The DNA for the CDR3 is TGTGCCAGCAGCACTTACAGGGGGCGAGACACTGAAGCTTTCTTT.

CDR3 in amino acids: CASSFPSADKAFF. The CDR3 region has the DNA TGTGCCAGCAGCTTCCCTTCGGCAGACAAAGCTTTCTTT. This chain uses TRBV7-9 with TRBJ1-1; D not resolved. This CDR3 region has 13 residues. The germline V gene encodes CDR1 SEHNR and CDR2 FQNEAQ (reference sequence). Trimming pared 3 bases from V and 9 bases from J, leaving 14 bases between.

This clone turned up a few times. The J gene is TRBJ2-1, the V gene TRBV7-9, with no clear D. This CDR3 has 12 amino acids. V lost 2 bases to trimming and J lost 4 bases, with 3 bases between them. Germline V gives CDR1 SEHNR, CDR2 FQNEAQ (reference sequence). The CDR3 is CASSLRYNEQFF. The CDR3 nucleotides are TGTGCCAGCAGCTTAAGGTACAATGAGCAGTTCTTC.

This clone was recorded a few times. The V call is TRBV5-1, the J call TRBJ2-3; 12 nucleotides align to TRBD1. CDR3 length: 16 amino acids. Germline assignment: CDR1 SGHRS and CDR2 YFSETQ. Trimming cost V 3 bases and J 4 bases; bases outside gene matches: 6. The CDR3 spells CASSSGGTGGADTQYF. DNA of the CDR3: TGCGCCAGCAGCTCGGGAGGGACAGGGGGCGCAGATACGCAGTATTTT.

The chain uses TRBV27 and TRBJ1-2, with TRBD1 as a possible D gene (6 bases). Per germline, CDR1 MNHEY and CDR2 SMNVEV (reference sequence). Between the trimmed V and J ends, which lost 0 bases and 8 bases, there was a span of 22 bases. The CDR3 sequence is 17 residues long. The CDR3: CASSLSQGPRLLGGYTF. The CDR3 region has the DNA TGTGCCAGCAGTTTATCGCAGGGGCCGAGACTCCTCGGAGGCTACACCTTC.

This chain uses TRBV5-1 with TRBJ2-2; 8 nucleotides align to TRBD1. Trimming removed 4 bases from V and 5 bases from J; junction bases left unmatched: 7. CDR3 length: 15 amino acids. Germline V lookup: CDR1 SGHRS, CDR2 YFSETQ. In DNA form, the CDR3 reads TGCGCCAGCAGCGAGACAGGGGTACGGACCGGGGAGCTGTTTTTT. This translates into CASSETGVRTGELFF.

CDR3 sequence reads: CASSQEGNKVVYGYTF. The CDR3 DNA reads TGCGCCAGCAGCCAAGAAGGCAATAAAGTGGTCTATGGCTACACCTTC. The chain is built from TRBV4-1 and TRBJ1-2; no reliable D call. Trimming took off 0 bases at V and 4 bases at J, with 15 bases between the two ends. Looked up from germline, CDR1 is MGHRA and CDR2 is YSYEKL. This CDR3 is 16 amino acids long.

This chain links TRBV27 with TRBJ2-6, with D unclear. From germline, CDR1 is MNHEY and CDR2 SMNVEV (reference sequence). CDR3 length: 17 residues. The V gene lost 6 bases and the J gene lost 0 bases, with 15 bases spanning the gap. CDR3 residues: CASRTLVIDSGANVLTF. Written as DNA, the CDR3 is TGTGCCAGCAGGACTTTAGTCATTGACTCTGGGGCCAACGTCCTGACTTTC.

This clone was counted between two and nine times. J is TRBJ1-2 and V is TRBV28; TRBD1 matches at 8 bases. Per germline, CDR1 MDHEN and CDR2 SYDVKM. The length of the CDR3 is 15 residues. Trimming removed 5 bases from V and 4 bases from J; junction bases left unmatched: 9. The CDR3 DNA follows: TGTGCCAGCAGTCCGACAGGGGTATCGTTCTATGGCTACACCTTC. It codes for CASSPTGVSFYGYTF.

The count of this clone is one. This chain connects TRBV7-6 to TRBJ2-5; D not resolved. The germline V gene has CDR1 SGHVS and CDR2 FNYEAQ. V lost 2 bases and J 2 bases, leaving 12 bases between the germline ends. The CDR3 totals 15 residues. The CDR3 DNA is TGTGCCAGCAGCTTATACGCGACACCTCAAGAGACCCAGTACTTC. Translation: CASSLYATPQETQYF.